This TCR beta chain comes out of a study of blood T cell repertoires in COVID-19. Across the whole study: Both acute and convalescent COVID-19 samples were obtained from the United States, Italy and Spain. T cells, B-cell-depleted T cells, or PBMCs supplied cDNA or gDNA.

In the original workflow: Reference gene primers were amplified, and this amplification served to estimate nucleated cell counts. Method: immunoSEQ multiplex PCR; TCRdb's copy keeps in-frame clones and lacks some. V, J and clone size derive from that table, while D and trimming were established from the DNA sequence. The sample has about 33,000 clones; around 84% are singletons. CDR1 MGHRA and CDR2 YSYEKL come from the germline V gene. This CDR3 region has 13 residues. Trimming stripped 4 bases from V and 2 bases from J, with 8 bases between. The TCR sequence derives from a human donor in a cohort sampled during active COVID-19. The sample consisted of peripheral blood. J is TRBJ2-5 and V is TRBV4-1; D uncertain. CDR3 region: CASSLTLQETQYF. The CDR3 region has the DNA TGCGCCAGCAGCCTGACACTGCAAGAGACCCAGTACTTC.